A selection of T cell receptor beta chains follows, all from one sample in a study of spatial heterogeneity in lung cancer. TCRdb reanalysed the 5' RACE reads using MiXCR and keeps one entry per CDR3 protein. This sample has around 11,000 distinct CDR3 sequences, with 7.5% to 9% found just once. Here the sequenced sample was lung tumor tissue, taken at surgery. The receptors here all came from a female donor with early-stage non-small cell lung cancer. Both conserved end residues are trimmed from each CDR3. A D gene is named only where the DNA matches it firmly.

j_gene: TRBJ2-7; v_gene: TRBV10-1; d_gene: .; CDR3aa: ASSGLGLYEQY
j_gene: TRBJ2-2; v_gene: TRBV7-3; d_gene: .; CDR3aa: ASSHSSISGGELF
j_gene: TRBJ2-1; v_gene: TRBV12-3/TRBV12-4; d_gene: TRBD1; CDR3aa: ASSLLRQGANNEQF
j_gene: TRBJ2-3; v_gene: TRBV7-9; d_gene: .; CDR3aa: ASRDGQINTDTQY
j_gene: TRBJ2-7; v_gene: TRBV6-2/TRBV6-3; d_gene: TRBD1; CDR3aa: ASTSPDRGPLEQY
j_gene: TRBJ2-7; v_gene: TRBV6-1; d_gene: TRBD1; CDR3aa: ASSAGTVQYEQY
j_gene: TRBJ2-3; v_gene: TRBV29-1; d_gene: .; CDR3aa: SEADGRTDTQY
j_gene: TRBJ2-7; v_gene: TRBV7-6; d_gene: .; CDR3aa: ASSLGARENEQY
j_gene: TRBJ1-5; v_gene: TRBV2; d_gene: .; CDR3aa: ASSTTPPVDVARH
j_gene: TRBJ2-4; v_gene: TRBV7-3; d_gene: .; CDR3aa: ASSPGANSAKNIQY
j_gene: TRBJ2-3; v_gene: TRBV28; d_gene: .; CDR3aa: ASSLGMLDNTDTQY
j_gene: TRBJ2-1; v_gene: TRBV7-2; d_gene: TRBD2; CDR3aa: ASSLDASGGVNEQF
j_gene: TRBJ2-3; v_gene: TRBV20-1; d_gene: TRBD2; CDR3aa: SARGLAGRSTDTQY
j_gene: TRBJ2-5; v_gene: TRBV6-1; d_gene: .; CDR3aa: ASRKRSQGIGGETQY
j_gene: TRBJ2-7; v_gene: TRBV6-1; d_gene: TRBD2; CDR3aa: ASILTSGVYEQY
j_gene: TRBJ1-6; v_gene: TRBV4-1; d_gene: TRBD1; CDR3aa: ASSQGQGDSPLH
j_gene: TRBJ1-3; v_gene: TRBV3-1; d_gene: .; CDR3aa: ASSPRTEAFGNTIY
j_gene: TRBJ2-7; v_gene: TRBV3-1; d_gene: .; CDR3aa: ASSQEGFGSREQY
j_gene: TRBJ1-4; v_gene: TRBV4-2; d_gene: .; CDR3aa: ASSQDPGGSSNEKLF
j_gene: TRBJ2-3; v_gene: TRBV2; d_gene: TRBD2; CDR3aa: ASAGLDGDTQY
j_gene: TRBJ2-5; v_gene: TRBV5-1; d_gene: .; CDR3aa: ASSIQETQY
j_gene: TRBJ2-3; v_gene: TRBV5-4; d_gene: .; CDR3aa: ASSFSAPDTQY